This T cell receptor (beta chain) was identified in a study of blood T cell repertoires in COVID-19. This clone has just one count. Assay: immunoSEQ multiplex PCR; the TCRdb copy retains only in-frame clones and omits some. The table records some 270,000 clones, 84% of them present only once. From germline, CDR1 is LNHNV and CDR2 YYDKDF (reference sequence). The CDR3 is made up of 16 amino acids. V lost 1 base and J 0 bases, leaving 7 bases between the germline ends. The chain couples TRBV15 to TRBJ2-6; D is unclear. What was sequenced was peripheral blood. The receptor comes from a woman aged 40 to 55 who had recovered from COVID-19. The chain's CDR3 is CATSRAWSSGANVLTF. The CDR3 nucleotides are TGTGCCACCAGCAGAGCTTGGAGCTCTGGGGCCAACGTCCTGACTTTC.